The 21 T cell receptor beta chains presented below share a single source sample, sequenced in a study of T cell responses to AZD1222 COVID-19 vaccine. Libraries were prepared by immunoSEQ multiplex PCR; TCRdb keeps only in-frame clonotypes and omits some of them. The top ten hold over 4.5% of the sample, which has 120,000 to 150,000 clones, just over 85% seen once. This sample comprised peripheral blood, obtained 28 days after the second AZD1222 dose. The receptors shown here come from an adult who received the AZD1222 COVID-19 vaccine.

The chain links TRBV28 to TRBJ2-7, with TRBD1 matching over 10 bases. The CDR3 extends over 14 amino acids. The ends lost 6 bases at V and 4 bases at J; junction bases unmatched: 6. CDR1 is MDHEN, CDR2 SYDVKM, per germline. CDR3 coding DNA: TGTGCCAGCAGATGGACAGGGGGGGGTTACGAGCAGTACTTC. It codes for CASRWTGGGYEQYF. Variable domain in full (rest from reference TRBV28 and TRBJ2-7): DVKVTQSSRYLVKRTGEKVFLECVQDMDHENMFWYRQDPGLGLRLIYFSYDVKMKEKGDIPEGYSVSREKKERFSLILESASTNQTSMYLCASRWTGGGYEQYFGPGTRLTVT.

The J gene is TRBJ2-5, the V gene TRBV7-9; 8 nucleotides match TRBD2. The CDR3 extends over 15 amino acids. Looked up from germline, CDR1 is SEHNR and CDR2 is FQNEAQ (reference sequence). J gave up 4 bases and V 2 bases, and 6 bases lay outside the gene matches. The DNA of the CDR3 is TGTGCCAGCAGCTTAATGGGCGGGGGGACAGAGACCCAGTACTTC. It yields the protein CASSLMGGGTETQYF.

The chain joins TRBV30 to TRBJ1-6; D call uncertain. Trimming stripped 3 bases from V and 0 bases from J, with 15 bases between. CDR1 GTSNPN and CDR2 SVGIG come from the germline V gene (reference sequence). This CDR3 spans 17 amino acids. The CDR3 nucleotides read TGTGCCTGGAGCCCGGGGAGGTCTAGCTCCTATAATTCACCCCTCCACTTT. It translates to CAWSPGRSSSYNSPLHF.

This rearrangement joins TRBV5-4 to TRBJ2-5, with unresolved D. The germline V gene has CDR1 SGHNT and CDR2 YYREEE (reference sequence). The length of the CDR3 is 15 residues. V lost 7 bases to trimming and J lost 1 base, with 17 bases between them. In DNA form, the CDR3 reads TGTGCCAGCGGAAAGACTGGCCCCGGCCAAGAGACCCAGTACTTC. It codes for CASGKTGPGQETQYF.

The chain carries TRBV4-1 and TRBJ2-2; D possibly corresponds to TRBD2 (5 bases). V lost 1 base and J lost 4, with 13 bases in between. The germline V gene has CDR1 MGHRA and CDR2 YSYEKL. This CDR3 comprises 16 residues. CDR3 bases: TGCGCCAGCAGCCAAGTGGAGGCCCTAAGCACCGGGGAGCTGTTTTTT. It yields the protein CASSQVEALSTGELFF.

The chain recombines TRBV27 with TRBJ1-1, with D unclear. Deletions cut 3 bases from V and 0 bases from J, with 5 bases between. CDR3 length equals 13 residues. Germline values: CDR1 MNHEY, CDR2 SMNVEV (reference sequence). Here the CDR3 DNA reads TGTGCCAGCAGTTTCCGCATGAACACTGAAGCTTTCTTT. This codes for CASSFRMNTEAFF.

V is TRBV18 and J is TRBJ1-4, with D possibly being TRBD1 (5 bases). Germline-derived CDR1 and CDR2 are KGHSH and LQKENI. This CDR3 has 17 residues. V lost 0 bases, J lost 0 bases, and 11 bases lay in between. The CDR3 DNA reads TGTGCCAGCTCACCACCGGGGACGGCTGCAACTAATGAAAAACTGTTTTTT. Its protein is CASSPPGTAATNEKLFF.

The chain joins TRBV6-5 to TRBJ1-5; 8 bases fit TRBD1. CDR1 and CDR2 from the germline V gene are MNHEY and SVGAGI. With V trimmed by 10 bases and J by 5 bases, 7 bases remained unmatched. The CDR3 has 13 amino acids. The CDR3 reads CATRDRTYQPQHF. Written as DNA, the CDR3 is TGTGCCACCCGGGACAGGACTTATCAGCCCCAGCATTTT.

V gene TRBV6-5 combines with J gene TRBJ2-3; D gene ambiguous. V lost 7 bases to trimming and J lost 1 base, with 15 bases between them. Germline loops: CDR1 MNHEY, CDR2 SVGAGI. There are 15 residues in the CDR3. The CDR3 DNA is TGTGCCAGCACCCGTTTAGGGTCGGGCACAGATACGCAGTATTTT. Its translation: CASTRLGSGTDTQYF.

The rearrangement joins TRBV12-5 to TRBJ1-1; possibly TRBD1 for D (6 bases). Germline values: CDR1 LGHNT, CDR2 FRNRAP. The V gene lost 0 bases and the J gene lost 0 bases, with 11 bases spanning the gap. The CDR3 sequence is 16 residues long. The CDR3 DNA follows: TGTGCTAGTGGTTTGGTAAAGGGGGGGTTGAACACTGAAGCTTTCTTT. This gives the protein CASGLVKGGLNTEAFF.

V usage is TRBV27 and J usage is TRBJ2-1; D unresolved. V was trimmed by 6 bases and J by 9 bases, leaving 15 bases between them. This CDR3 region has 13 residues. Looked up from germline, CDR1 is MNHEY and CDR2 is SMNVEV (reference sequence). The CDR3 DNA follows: TGTGCCAGCAGGGCTACCCAACTCGGTGAGCAGTTCTTC. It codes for CASRATQLGEQFF.

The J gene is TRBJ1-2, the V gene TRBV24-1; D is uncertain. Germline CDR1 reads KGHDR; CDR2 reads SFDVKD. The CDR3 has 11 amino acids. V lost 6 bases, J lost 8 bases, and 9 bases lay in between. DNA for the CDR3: TGTGCCACCAGTCCCAAGCCGGGCTACACCTTC. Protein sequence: CATSPKPGYTF.

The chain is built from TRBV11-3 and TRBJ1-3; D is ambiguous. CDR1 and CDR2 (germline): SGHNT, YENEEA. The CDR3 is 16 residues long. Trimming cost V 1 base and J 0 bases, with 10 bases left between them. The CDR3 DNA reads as TGTGCCAGCAGCTTAGGGCGCGGGGTCTCTGGAAACACCATATATTTT. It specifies CASSLGRGVSGNTIYF.

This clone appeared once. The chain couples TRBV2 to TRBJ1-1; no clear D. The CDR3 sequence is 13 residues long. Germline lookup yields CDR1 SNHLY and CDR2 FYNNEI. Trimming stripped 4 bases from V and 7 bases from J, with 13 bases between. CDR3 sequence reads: CASSARLGSEAFF. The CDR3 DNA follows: TGTGCCAGCAGTGCCAGGTTGGGCAGTGAAGCTTTCTTT. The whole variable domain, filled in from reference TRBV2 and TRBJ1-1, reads EPEVTQTPSHQVTQMGQEVILRCVPISNHLYFYWYRQILGQKVEFLVSFYNNEISEKSEIFDDQFSVERPDGSNFTLKIRSTKLEDSAMYFCASSARLGSEAFFGQGTRLTVV.

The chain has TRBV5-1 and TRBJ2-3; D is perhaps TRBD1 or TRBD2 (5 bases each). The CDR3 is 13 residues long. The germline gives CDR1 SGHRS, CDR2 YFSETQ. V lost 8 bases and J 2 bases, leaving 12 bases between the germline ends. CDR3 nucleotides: TGCGCCAGTAACCGGGACGCCACAGATACGCAGTATTTT. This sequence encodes CASNRDATDTQYF.

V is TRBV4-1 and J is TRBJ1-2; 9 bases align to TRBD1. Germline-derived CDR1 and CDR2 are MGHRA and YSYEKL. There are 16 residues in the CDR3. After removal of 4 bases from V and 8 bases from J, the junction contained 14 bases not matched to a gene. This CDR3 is CASSPEGTGSFYGYTF. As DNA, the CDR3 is TGCGCCAGCAGCCCGGAGGGGACAGGGAGTTTTTACGGCTACACCTTC.

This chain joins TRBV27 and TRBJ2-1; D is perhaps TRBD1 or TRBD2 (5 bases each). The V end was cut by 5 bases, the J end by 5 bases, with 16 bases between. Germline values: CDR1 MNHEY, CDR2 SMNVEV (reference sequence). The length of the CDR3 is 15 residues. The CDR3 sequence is CASSPRDPLNNEQFF. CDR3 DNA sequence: TGTGCCAGCAGTCCCCGGGACCCCCTTAACAATGAGCAGTTCTTC.

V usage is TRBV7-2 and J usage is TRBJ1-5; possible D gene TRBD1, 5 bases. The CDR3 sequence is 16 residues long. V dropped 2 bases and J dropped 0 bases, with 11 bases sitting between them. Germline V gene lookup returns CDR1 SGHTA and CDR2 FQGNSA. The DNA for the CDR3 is TGTGCCAGCAGCTTACGACAGAGGGATAGCAATCAGCCCCAGCATTTT. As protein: CASSLRQRDSNQPQHF.

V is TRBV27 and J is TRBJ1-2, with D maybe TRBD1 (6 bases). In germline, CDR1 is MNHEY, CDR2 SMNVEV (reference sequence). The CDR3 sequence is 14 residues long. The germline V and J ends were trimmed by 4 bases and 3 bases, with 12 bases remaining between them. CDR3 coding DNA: TGTGCCAGCAGTTCCCTCACAGGGTACTATGGCTACACCTTC. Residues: CASSSLTGYYGYTF.

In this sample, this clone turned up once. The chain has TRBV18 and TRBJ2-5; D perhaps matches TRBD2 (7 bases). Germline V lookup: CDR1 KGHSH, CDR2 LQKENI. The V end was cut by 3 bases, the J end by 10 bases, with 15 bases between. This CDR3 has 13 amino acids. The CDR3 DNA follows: TGTGCCAGCTCACCCCGTGGCGGGGGCGACCAGTACTTC. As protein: CASSPRGGGDQYF.

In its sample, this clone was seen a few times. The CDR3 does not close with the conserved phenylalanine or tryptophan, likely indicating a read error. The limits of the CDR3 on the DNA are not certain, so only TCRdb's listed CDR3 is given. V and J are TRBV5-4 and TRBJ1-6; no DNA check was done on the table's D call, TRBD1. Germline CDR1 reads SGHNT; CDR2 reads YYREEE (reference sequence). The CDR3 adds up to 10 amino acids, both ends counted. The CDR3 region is CASTLHRGPI.